A single sample is the source of the 22 T cell receptor beta chains below, sequenced in a study of CD8+ T cells in alopecia areata. This sample's treatment: oral pan-JAK inhibitor, 5-10 mg twice daily. Extraction and reverse transcription of RNA yielded cDNA as the sequencing template. Sequencing used immunoSEQ multiplex PCR; TCRdb keeps in-frame clones, though not all of them. The table includes 130,000 to 150,000 clones, approximately 80% detected once. The sample consisted of CD8+ T cells sorted from blood, taken at week 4, from a patient treated with tofacitinib. These receptors came from a human donor with alopecia areata.

V gene TRBV25-1 combines with J gene TRBJ1-2; 9 positions match TRBD1. The CDR3 loop spans 18 amino acids. Germline V gene lookup returns CDR1 MGHDK and CDR2 SYGVNS. The V gene end was trimmed by 1 base and the J gene end by 7 bases; junction bases not matched to a gene: 16. This CDR3 is CASSESFGTGWIMGGYTF. Written as DNA, the CDR3 is TGTGCCAGCAGTGAATCCTTTGGGACAGGGTGGATTATGGGTGGCTACACCTTC.

The genes are TRBV4-1 and TRBJ2-7; D is ambiguous. CDR1 and CDR2 from the germline V gene are MGHRA and YSYEKL. The CDR3 loop spans 13 amino acids. The V end lost 2 bases, the J end lost 3 bases, and 8 bases lay between the germline ends. The CDR3 bases are TGCGCCAGCAGCCAACAGGCGGACTACGAGCAGTACTTC. Protein: CASSQQADYEQYF.

The V and J genes are TRBV2 and TRBJ2-5; D tentatively reads TRBD1 or TRBD2 (5 bases each). Germline values: CDR1 SNHLY, CDR2 FYNNEI. Trimming pared 6 bases from V and 7 bases from J, leaving 12 bases between. The CDR3 runs to 12 residues. CDR3: CASRTGLRTQYF. The CDR3 DNA is TGTGCCAGCAGAACGGGGCTGCGGACCCAGTACTTC.

V is TRBV4-1 and J is TRBJ2-7; D call uncertain. The CDR3 has 14 amino acids. Germline CDR1 MGHRA, CDR2 YSYEKL. V lost 5 bases, J lost 1 base, and 12 bases lay in between. CDR3 in amino acids: CASSSQAGSYEQYF. CDR3 nucleotides: TGCGCCAGCAGCTCGCAGGCCGGGTCCTACGAGCAGTACTTC.

The chain has TRBV5-1 and TRBJ2-6; no reliable D call. CDR1 is SGHRS, CDR2 YFSETQ, per germline. This CDR3 is 16 amino acids long. Trimming pared 3 bases from V and 4 bases from J, leaving 14 bases between. For the CDR3, the DNA is TGCGCCAGCAGCTCGTATTACACGATAGGGGCCAACGTCCTGACTTTC. Protein sequence: CASSSYYTIGANVLTF.

The CDR3 loop reads CASSIDRTSQGQYF. In DNA, the CDR3 is TGTGCCAGTAGTATAGATCGCACTAGCCAAGGACAGTACTTC. The chain uses TRBV19 and TRBJ2-7; TRBD2 is a possible D gene (6 bases). The germline CDR1 and CDR2 sequences are LNHDA and SQIVND (reference sequence). Trimming took 0 bases from V and 10 from J, leaving 16 bases between them. The CDR3 length is 14 residues. Drawing the rest from reference TRBV19 and TRBJ2-7, the complete variable domain is DGGITQSPKYLFRKEGQNVTLSCEQNLNHDAMYWYRQDPGQGLRLIYYSQIVNDFQKGDIAEGYSVSREKKESFPLTVTSAQKNPTAFYLCASSIDRTSQGQYFGPGTRLTVT.

The J gene is TRBJ2-3, the V gene TRBV27; 7 nucleotides line up with TRBD2. V shed 3 bases, J shed 2 bases, and the junction held 5 bases outside the gene matches. The germline V gene encodes CDR1 MNHEY and CDR2 SMNVEV (reference sequence). The CDR3 spans 15 residues. The CDR3 protein is CASSFSGGTTDTQYF. Here the CDR3 DNA reads TGTGCCAGCAGTTTTTCCGGGGGGACCACAGATACGCAGTATTTT.

This clone came up once. This chain uses TRBV29-1 with TRBJ1-4, with 7 nucleotides matching TRBD1. Per germline, CDR1 SQVTM and CDR2 ANQGSEA. The length of the CDR3 is 14 residues. The trim removed 7 bases at V and 4 bases at J, leaving 9 bases unmatched. In nucleotides, the CDR3 is TGCAGCGCTGTGGTCGCAGGGGGTAATGAAAAACTGTTTTTT. Protein: CSAVVAGGNEKLFF. Filled out from reference TRBV29-1 and TRBJ1-4, the complete variable domain reads SAVISQKPSRDICQRGTSLTIQCQVDSQVTMMFWYRQQPGQSLTLIATANQGSEATYESGFVIDKFPISRPNLTFSTLTVSNMSPEDSSIYLCSAVVAGGNEKLFFGSGTQLSVL.

This clone was observed a few times. The V call is TRBV10-2, the J call TRBJ2-1; 7 bases map to TRBD2. V shed 6 bases, J shed 10 bases, and the junction held 12 bases outside the gene matches. CDR3 length equals 14 residues. The germline V gene encodes CDR1 WSHSY and CDR2 SAAADI. CDR3 sequence reads: CASRKDGGTPEQFF. CDR3 nucleotides: TGCGCCAGCAGAAAGGACGGGGGGACCCCCGAGCAGTTCTTC.

The gene calls are TRBV5-5 and TRBJ2-1; 11 nucleotides line up with TRBD2. CDR3 length: 15 residues. Germline trimming cut 3 bases from V and 5 bases from J; bases unmatched to any gene: 4. Germline V gives CDR1 SGHKS, CDR2 YYEKEE (reference sequence). The CDR3 protein is CASSSGLAEHNEQFF. The DNA of the CDR3 is TGTGCCAGCAGCTCGGGACTAGCGGAGCACAATGAGCAGTTCTTC.

The rearrangement uses TRBV5-6 and TRBJ2-7; 8 nucleotides align to TRBD1. This CDR3 comprises 15 residues. The germline V gene has CDR1 SGHDT and CDR2 YYEEEE. With V trimmed by 3 bases and J by 4 bases, 9 bases remained unmatched. DNA of the CDR3: TGTGCCAGCAGCTATACAGGACAGGGTCGGTACGAGCAGTACTTC. It yields the protein CASSYTGQGRYEQYF.

The rearrangement links TRBV5-1 to TRBJ2-3, with 7 bases that match TRBD2. From germline, CDR1 is SGHRS and CDR2 YFSETQ. V was pared by 2 bases and J by 0 bases, with 3 bases of the junction left unmatched. The CDR3 spans 15 residues. In DNA form, the CDR3 reads TGCGCCAGCAGCTTCGGACTAGACAGCACAGATACGCAGTATTTT. Its protein is CASSFGLDSTDTQYF.

The genes are TRBV7-9 and TRBJ2-1; D gene uncertain. The V gene's germline CDR1 is SEHNR and CDR2 FQNEAQ (reference sequence). Trimming took 7 bases from V and 5 from J, leaving 12 bases between them. The CDR3 length is 13 residues. The CDR3 loop is CASMWDSDNEQFF. DNA for the CDR3: TGTGCCAGCATGTGGGATTCTGACAATGAGCAGTTCTTC.

To note about this clone: Distinct nucleotide sequences in the sample also encode this CDR3. The rearrangement links TRBV6-6 to TRBJ2-2; unclear D gene. The CDR3 has 12 residues. CDR1 is MNHNY and CDR2 is SVGAGI in the germline V gene (reference sequence). V lost 2 bases and J 6 bases, leaving 4 bases between the germline ends. The CDR3 nucleotides are TGTGCCAGCAGTTACGGAGCCGGGGAGCTGTTTTTT. This sequence encodes CASSYGAGELFF.

The chain links TRBV4-3 to TRBJ2-5, with D uncertain. This CDR3 has 13 amino acids. In germline, CDR1 is LGHNA, CDR2 YSLEER. The germline V and J ends were trimmed by 1 base and 3 bases, with 6 bases remaining between them. CDR3 sequence reads: CASSQGLEETQYF. The CDR3 bases are TGCGCCAGCAGCCAAGGACTGGAAGAGACCCAGTACTTC.

The rearrangement joins TRBV6-5 to TRBJ2-3; D perhaps matches TRBD2 (5 bases). Germline loops: CDR1 MNHEY, CDR2 SVGAGI. There are 12 residues in the CDR3. The ends were cut back, 6 bases at V and 4 bases at J, with 8 bases in the middle. The CDR3 DNA sequence: TGTGCCAGCAGATGGACTGCAGATACGCAGTATTTT. Amino acid sequence: CASRWTADTQYF.

The V call is TRBV7-9, the J call TRBJ2-7, with no clear D. Germline-derived CDR1 and CDR2 are SEHNR and FQNEAQ (reference sequence). Trimming took 5 bases from V and 3 from J, leaving 11 bases between them. CDR3 length equals 13 residues. CDR3 sequence: CASSHGQLYEQYF. The CDR3 coding sequence is TGTGCCAGCAGCCACGGGCAACTCTACGAGCAGTACTTC. The full variable domain, rest sourced from reference TRBV7-9 and TRBJ2-7, is DTGVSQNPRHKITKRGQNVTFRCDPISEHNRLYWYRQTLGQGPEFLTYFQNEAQLEKSRLLSDRFSAERPKGSFSTLEIQRTEQGDSAMYLCASSHGQLYEQYFGPGTRLTVT.

As DNA, the CDR3 is TGTGCCAGCGGCCCCAGGGGGGCGGTGGATACGCAGTATTTT. This translates into CASGPRGAVDTQYF. The V and J genes are TRBV2 and TRBJ2-3, with a tentative D call TRBD1 (7 bases). Germline CDR1 and CDR2: SNHLY and FYNNEI. Trimming shortened V by 8 bases and J by 6 bases, and 18 bases separated the two germline ends. The CDR3 length is 14 residues.

The J gene is TRBJ2-5, the V gene TRBV7-8, with D perhaps TRBD1 (5 bases). CDR1 and CDR2 (germline): SGHVS, FQNEAQ. The CDR3 has 14 amino acids. Trimming removed 4 bases at V and 1 base at J, with 10 bases between. The DNA of the CDR3 is TGTGCCAGCAGCTGGGGCGGTGGCCAAGAGACCCAGTACTTC. This sequence encodes CASSWGGGQETQYF. Looking up the rest from reference TRBV7-8 and TRBJ2-5 gives the full variable domain: GAGVSQSPRYKVAKRGQDVALRCDPISGHVSLFWYQQALGQGPEFLTYFQNEAQLDKSGLPSDRFFAERPEGSVSTLKIQRTQQEDSAVYLCASSWGGGQETQYFGPGTRLLVL.

This clone was seen just once. The rearrangement joins TRBV27 to TRBJ2-2; D is uncertain. Germline V gene lookup returns CDR1 MNHEY and CDR2 SMNVEV (reference sequence). V was trimmed by 3 bases and J by 4 bases, leaving 9 bases between them. The CDR3 runs 14 residues. The CDR3 sequence is CASSFYRGTGELFF. In DNA, the CDR3 is TGTGCCAGCAGTTTTTACCGAGGCACCGGGGAGCTGTTTTTT.

This clone appeared once. This sequence joins TRBV5-4 and TRBJ2-1; 11 nucleotides match TRBD2. The V gene end was trimmed by 3 bases and the J gene end by 4 bases; junction bases not matched to a gene: 3. Germline assignment: CDR1 SGHNT and CDR2 YYREEE (reference sequence). The CDR3 has 15 residues. For the CDR3, the DNA is TGTGCCAGCAGCTCGGGACTAGCGGATTACAATGAGCAGTTCTTC. Its translation is CASSSGLADYNEQFF.

This clone was counted a single time. Here the CDR3 DNA reads TGTGCCAGCAGGTGGGGGGACCAAGAGACCCAGTACTTC. Its translation: CASRWGDQETQYF. The gene calls are TRBV2 and TRBJ2-5, with D possibly being TRBD2 (6 bases). Per the germline V gene, CDR1 is SNHLY and CDR2 is FYNNEI. The CDR3 runs to 13 residues. Trimming pared 6 bases from V and 0 bases from J, leaving 8 bases between.